Given below is one TCR beta chain in context. The data derive from a study of T-cell memory formation after mild COVID-19. In TCRdb, the 5' RACE reads were re-called with MiXCR into one record per CDR3 protein. The table lists 300,000 to 400,000 distinct CDR3 sequences, 15% to 20% of them singletons, with approximately 20% in the top ten. Germline V gives CDR1 SGHTA, CDR2 FQGNSA. The CDR3 sequence is 16 residues long. V dropped 1 base and J dropped 4 bases, with 16 bases sitting between them. J is TRBJ2-5 and V is TRBV7-2; a weak D match, TRBD2 (7 bases). Sequencing was performed on PBMCs or a T cell subset sorted from them (not recorded which). This sequence was found in a man aged 18 to 30 who had mild COVID-19 (a few samples of this study predate the infection). Cell type and time point are not known. CDR3 in amino acids: CASSLVGGRLGETQYF. CDR3 DNA: TGTGCCAGCAGCTTAGTCGGGGGGCGCTTGGGAGAGACCCAGTACTTC. Together with reference TRBV7-2 and TRBJ2-5, the CDR3 gives the full variable domain: GAGVSQSPSNKVTEKGKDVELRCDPISGHTALYWYRQSLGQGLEFLIYFQGNSAPDKSGLPSDRFSAERTGGSVSTLTIQRTQQEDSAVYLCASSLVGGRLGETQYFGPGTRLLVL.